The next 9 T cell receptor beta chains were all read from a single sample in a study of blood T cell repertoires in COVID-19. TCRdb keeps only in-frame clones here, not all; method: immunoSEQ multiplex PCR. The top ten clones hold 9% to 10% of a sample with roughly 70,000 clones, about four fifths of them seen once. The sequenced sample was peripheral blood. The source is a human donor in a cohort sampled during active COVID-19.

This clone was counted only a few times. The V gene is TRBV7-9, the J gene TRBJ2-2, with D possibly being TRBD1 (6 bases). V was clipped by 3 bases and J by 0 bases, with 11 bases between them. The CDR3 is 16 residues long. CDR1 and CDR2 from the germline V gene are SEHNR and FQNEAQ (reference sequence). Written as DNA, the CDR3 is TGTGCCAGCAGCTTGTCCGGGACACCGAACACCGGGGAGCTGTTTTTT. Its translation: CASSLSGTPNTGELFF.

This chain uses TRBV7-2 with TRBJ2-7; TRBD1 matches at 8 bases. CDR1 and CDR2 from the germline V gene are SGHTA and FQGNSA. V lost 2 bases to trimming and J lost 6 bases; unmatched junction nucleotides: 15. The CDR3 totals 17 residues. DNA for the CDR3: TGTGCCAGCAGCTTAATAGGACAGGGCGGGAAAGGCACCGAGCAGTACTTC. This gives the protein CASSLIGQGGKGTEQYF. The whole variable domain, filled in from reference TRBV7-2 and TRBJ2-7, reads GAGVSQSPSNKVTEKGKDVELRCDPISGHTALYWYRQSLGQGLEFLIYFQGNSAPDKSGLPSDRFSAERTGGSVSTLTIQRTQQEDSAVYLCASSLIGQGGKGTEQYFGPGTRLTVT.

This clone was observed once. The chain carries TRBV6-2 or TRBV6-3 and TRBJ2-6, with 9 bases fitting TRBD1. The J segment lost 4 bases and the V segment lost 2 bases, leaving 6 bases of the junction unmatched. The germline CDR1 and CDR2 sequences are MNHEY and SVGEGT. The CDR3 covers 17 residues. For the CDR3, the DNA is TGTGCCAGCAGTTACGGGGACAGGGACGTCGGGGCCAACGTCCTGACTTTC. This codes for CASSYGDRDVGANVLTF.

The chain couples TRBV19 to TRBJ1-2; tentative D call: TRBD1 (5 bases). Germline CDR1 and CDR2: LNHDA and SQIVND (reference sequence). Trimming left V 7 bases short and J 4 bases short, with 13 bases between. The length of the CDR3 is 13 residues. The CDR3 DNA reads as TGTGCCAGTACGGCCAGCAGGGCCTATGGCTACACCTTC. Protein product: CASTASRAYGYTF.

The rearrangement uses TRBV18 and TRBJ2-7; D perhaps matches TRBD1 (5 bases). Germline values: CDR1 KGHSH, CDR2 LQKENI. This CDR3 region has 14 residues. Trimming left V 0 bases short and J 3 bases short, with 9 bases between. The DNA of the CDR3 is TGTGCCAGCTCACCACCGGGGCAGGGCTACGAGCAGTACTTC. It is translated as CASSPPGQGYEQYF.

V is TRBV19 and J is TRBJ1-1, with 7 positions matching TRBD1. The CDR3 is 15 amino acids. The junction had 9 bases not matched to a gene; V was cut back by 5 bases and J by 3 bases. CDR1 and CDR2 (germline): LNHDA, SQIVND (reference sequence). DNA of the CDR3: TGTGCCAGTAGTGTCCACAGGGGCAAGGACACTGAAGCTTTCTTT. It specifies CASSVHRGKDTEAFF. Supplemented by reference TRBV19 and TRBJ1-1, the full variable domain reads DGGITQSPKYLFRKEGQNVTLSCEQNLNHDAMYWYRQDPGQGLRLIYYSQIVNDFQKGDIAEGYSVSREKKESFPLTVTSAQKNPTAFYLCASSVHRGKDTEAFFGQGTRLTVV.

The gene calls are TRBV5-1 and TRBJ2-1; no firm D call. This CDR3 comprises 12 residues. Germline V CDR1 and CDR2: SGHRS, YFSETQ. V was shortened by 0 bases and J by 6 bases, with 4 bases between the two germline ends. CDR3 in amino acids: CASSLAFNEQFF. For the CDR3, the DNA is TGCGCCAGCAGCTTGGCCTTCAATGAGCAGTTCTTC.

V is TRBV3-1 (or the pseudogene TRBV3-2) and J is TRBJ2-2; D may be TRBD2 (5 bases). The germline V gene has CDR1 LGHDT and CDR2 YNNKEL (reference sequence). V was trimmed by 4 bases and J by 4 bases, leaving 16 bases between them. The CDR3 covers 16 residues. The CDR3 DNA follows: TGTGCCAGCAGCCTCGTCGTAGGAGGCGGCACCGGGGAGCTGTTTTTT. This gives the protein CASSLVVGGGTGELFF.

The table lists this clone with a few counts. The chain has TRBV5-1 and TRBJ2-7; D is perhaps TRBD2 (5 bases). V lost 0 bases and J 6 bases, leaving 13 bases between the germline ends. The CDR3 totals 14 residues. From germline, CDR1 is SGHRS and CDR2 YFSETQ. The CDR3 DNA sequence: TGCGCCAGCAGCTTGGAGGTACCTGCGGGCGAGCAGTACTTC. Protein: CASSLEVPAGEQYF.